This is a list of T cell receptor beta chains from one sample in a study of blood T cell repertoires in COVID-19. Data came from immunoSEQ multiplex PCR; TCRdb stores just in-frame clones and leaves some out. Of a few hundred thousand clones listed, approximately 87% were seen once; the top ten hold roughly 8.6%. The sample was peripheral blood. These receptors all come from a human donor in a cohort sampled during active COVID-19. The CDR3 runs from the conserved cysteine through the conserved F or W. D genes are given only for firm matches. Expanded clones get a size class; other rows say once, few or many, or leave the size out.

J: TRBJ2-5
V: TRBV7-2
size: .
D: .
CDR3: CASSQDTSSETQYF
DNA: TGTGCCAGCAGCCAGGACACCAGCTCGGAGACCCAGTACTTC

J: TRBJ2-2
V: TRBV5-1
size: once
D: TRBD2
CDR3: CASSLGLAGPNTGELFF
DNA: TGCGCCAGCAGCTTGGGACTAGCGGGGCCGAACACCGGGGAGCTGTTTTTT

J: TRBJ1-2
V: TRBV27
size: .
D: .
CDR3: CASSLNHPARAGYTF
DNA: TGTGCCAGCTCATTAAACCACCCAGCCAGGGCTGGCTACACCTTC

J: TRBJ2-7
V: TRBV19
size: .
D: .
CDR3: CASSIIADRSYEQYF
DNA: TGTGCCAGTAGTATTATAGCGGACCGCTCCTACGAGCAGTACTTC

J: TRBJ1-1
V: TRBV4-2
size: once
D: .
CDR3: CASSQEGQENTEAFF
DNA: TGTGCCAGCAGCCAAGAGGGGCAGGAGAACACTGAAGCTTTCTTT

J: TRBJ2-7
V: TRBV7-6
size: once
D: TRBD1
CDR3: CASSLNTGGLAYEQYF
DNA: TGTGCCAGCAGCCTCAATACAGGGGGCTTGGCCTACGAGCAGTACTTC

J: TRBJ1-2
V: TRBV6-5
size: once
D: .
CDR3: CASSYSRLPNYGYTF
DNA: TGTGCCAGCAGTTACTCGCGCCTTCCGAACTATGGCTACACCTTC

J: TRBJ2-5
V: TRBV10-1
size: once
D: TRBD2
CDR3: CASSVPMGGQETQYF
DNA: TGCGCCAGCAGTGTACCCATGGGGGGGCAAGAGACCCAGTACTTC

J: TRBJ2-1
V: TRBV13
size: .
D: .
CDR3: CASSLGGGGHHEQFF
DNA: TGTGCCAGCAGCTTAGGCGGGGGTGGACACCATGAGCAGTTCTTC

J: TRBJ1-4
V: TRBV5-1
size: few
D: .
CDR3: CASSRAFQGEKLFF
DNA: TGCGCCAGCAGCAGGGCTTTCCAGGGTGAAAAACTGTTTTTT

J: TRBJ2-1
V: TRBV7-3
size: .
D: .
CDR3: CASSLVVRGNEQFF
DNA: TGTGCCAGCAGCTTAGTTGTTAGGGGCAATGAGCAGTTCTTC

J: TRBJ2-7
V: TRBV19
size: .
D: .
CDR3: CASTTNRGGEQYF
DNA: TGTGCCAGTACCACAAACCGAGGAGGGGAGCAGTACTTC

J: TRBJ2-7
V: TRBV6-5
size: .
D: TRBD1
CDR3: CASSPDRYYEQYF
DNA: TGTGCCAGCAGTCCGGACAGGTACTACGAGCAGTACTTC

J: TRBJ2-7
V: TRBV28
size: .
D: .
CDR3: CASSFPSGRGRDEQYF
DNA: TGTGCCAGCAGTTTTCCCTCGGGGAGGGGGAGGGACGAGCAGTACTTC

J: TRBJ2-7
V: TRBV2
size: once
D: TRBD1
CDR3: CASSLGQIRYEQYF
DNA: TGTGCCAGCAGTTTGGGACAGATCCGCTACGAGCAGTACTTC

J: TRBJ1-2
V: TRBV19
size: .
D: TRBD1
CDR3: CASFRGGYTF
DNA: TGTGCCAGCTTCAGGGGGGGCTACACCTTC

J: TRBJ1-1
V: TRBV12-3/TRBV12-4
size: .
D: .
CDR3: CASRVDPGAEAFF
DNA: TGTGCCAGCAGGGTAGACCCGGGGGCTGAAGCTTTCTTT

J: TRBJ1-4
V: TRBV19
size: .
D: TRBD1
CDR3: CASSPSPAQGAVYEKLFF
DNA: TGTGCCAGTAGCCCGTCGCCAGCACAGGGGGCTGTGTATGAAAAACTGTTTTTT

J: TRBJ1-1
V: TRBV5-3
size: once
D: TRBD1
CDR3: CARSPTDRARAEAFF
DNA: TGTGCCAGAAGCCCGACGGACAGGGCGCGGGCTGAAGCTTTCTTT

J: TRBJ1-1
V: TRBV7-8
size: few
D: TRBD1
CDR3: CASSWPTSGTGRTEAFF
DNA: TGTGCCAGCAGCTGGCCTACGTCCGGGACAGGGAGGACTGAAGCTTTCTTT

J: TRBJ2-5
V: TRBV29-1
size: .
D: TRBD1
CDR3: CSSGQGQTQYF
DNA: TGCAGCTCCGGACAGGGGCAGACCCAGTACTTC

J: TRBJ1-1
V: TRBV7-9
size: .
D: .
CDR3: CASSFRHTQAFF
DNA: TGTGCCAGCAGCTTTCGTCACACCCAAGCTTTCTTT

J: TRBJ2-2
V: TRBV5-1
size: .
D: .
CDR3: CASSGEVSGELFF
DNA: TGCGCCAGCAGCGGGGAGGTTTCCGGGGAGCTGTTTTTT

J: TRBJ2-3
V: TRBV5-1
size: .
D: TRBD1
CDR3: CASRPGTGGVKTTTDTQYF
DNA: TGCGCCAGCAGACCCGGGACAGGGGGCGTTAAGACCACCACAGATACGCAGTATTTT

J: TRBJ1-1
V: TRBV5-6
size: many
D: .
CDR3: CASTHPNTEAFF
DNA: TGTGCCAGCACACATCCGAACACTGAAGCTTTCTTT

J: TRBJ2-7
V: TRBV6-5
size: once
D: .
CDR3: CAVGGTFGLNYEQYF
DNA: TGTGCCGTAGGGGGTACTTTCGGGTTAAACTACGAGCAGTACTTC

J: TRBJ2-1
V: TRBV6-5
size: .
D: .
CDR3: CASSAGMTGVQFF
DNA: TGTGCCAGCAGCGCCGGAATGACGGGTGTGCAGTTCTTC

J: TRBJ2-2
V: TRBV6-5
size: .
D: .
CDR3: CASSYWDKFTGELFF
DNA: TGTGCCAGCAGTTACTGGGACAAGTTCACCGGGGAGCTGTTTTTT

J: TRBJ2-3
V: TRBV10-1
size: once
D: .
CDR3: CATSPRRGQGMDTQYF
DNA: TGCGCCACCAGTCCCCGAAGGGGACAAGGGATGGATACGCAGTATTTT

J: TRBJ2-1
V: TRBV2
size: .
D: TRBD2
CDR3: CASTSRLAFDEQFF
DNA: TGTGCCAGCACCTCGAGACTAGCGTTCGATGAGCAGTTCTTC

J: TRBJ2-2
V: TRBV3-1/TRBV3-2
size: .
D: .
CDR3: CASIVPWPPFNNTGELFF
DNA: TGTGCCAGCATCGTACCTTGGCCCCCATTTAATAACACCGGGGAGCTGTTTTTT

J: TRBJ2-3
V: TRBV6-6
size: .
D: .
CDR3: CASSSYGNSADTQYF
DNA: TGTGCCAGCAGCAGTTATGGGAATAGCGCAGATACGCAGTATTTT

J: TRBJ1-3
V: TRBV27
size: .
D: .
CDR3: CASSRRDSSGNTIYF
DNA: TGTGCCAGCAGTCGCCGGGATAGCTCTGGAAACACCATATATTTT

J: TRBJ2-1
V: TRBV27
size: once
D: .
CDR3: CASSLSGRVGNEQFF
DNA: TGTGCCAGCAGTTTATCAGGCAGGGTCGGTAATGAGCAGTTCTTC

J: TRBJ1-2
V: TRBV12-3/TRBV12-4
size: .
D: .
CDR3: CASSSVVNYGYTF
DNA: TGTGCCAGCAGTTCTGTTGTTAACTATGGCTACACCTTC

J: TRBJ2-1
V: TRBV18
size: few
D: TRBD2
CDR3: CASHPLAGGNNEQFF
DNA: TGTGCCAGCCATCCGCTAGCGGGGGGTAATAATGAGCAGTTCTTC

J: TRBJ2-5
V: TRBV29-1
size: .
D: .
CDR3: CSGSGGPYATQYF
DNA: TGCAGCGGTTCGGGGGGCCCCTATGCGACCCAGTACTTC

J: TRBJ2-3
V: TRBV5-1
size: .
D: .
CDR3: CASSASSATDTQYF
DNA: TGCGCCAGCAGCGCGTCTAGCGCCACAGATACGCAGTATTTT

J: TRBJ1-2
V: TRBV18
size: .
D: .
CDR3: CASSPMEGPDSYGYTF
DNA: TGTGCCAGCTCACCAATGGAGGGCCCGGATAGCTATGGCTACACCTTC

J: TRBJ2-1
V: TRBV24-1
size: once
D: TRBD2
CDR3: CATEAGGLQFF
DNA: TGTGCCACCGAAGCGGGAGGGCTGCAGTTCTTC

J: TRBJ1-1
V: TRBV5-1
size: .
D: .
CDR3: CASSLGGGPGAEAFF
DNA: TGCGCCAGCAGCTTGGGCGGGGGACCCGGGGCTGAAGCTTTCTTT

J: TRBJ2-7
V: TRBV18
size: .
D: .
CDR3: CASSPLPGSTSYEQYF
DNA: TGTGCCAGCTCACCACTCCCAGGATCGACCTCCTACGAGCAGTACTTC

J: TRBJ2-2
V: TRBV7-8
size: .
D: TRBD2
CDR3: CASSLRSGGAPNTGELFF
DNA: TGTGCCAGCAGCTTACGGAGCGGGGGGGCCCCGAACACCGGGGAGCTGTTTTTT

J: TRBJ2-3
V: TRBV6-4
size: .
D: TRBD2
CDR3: CASSVTSGGGTDTQYF
DNA: TGTGCCAGCAGTGTCACTAGCGGGGGGGGCACAGATACGCAGTATTTT

J: TRBJ2-1
V: TRBV5-6
size: .
D: TRBD2
CDR3: CASSSTSGGAAEQFF
DNA: TGTGCCAGCAGCTCGACTAGCGGGGGGGCCGCAGAGCAGTTCTTC

J: TRBJ1-5
V: TRBV19
size: .
D: .
CDR3: CASSILQGIYSNQPQHF
DNA: TGTGCCAGTAGTATCCTCCAGGGGATCTATAGCAATCAGCCCCAGCATTTT

J: TRBJ2-1
V: TRBV20-1
size: .
D: TRBD2
CDR3: CSASLAGVREQFF
DNA: TGCAGTGCTAGTCTAGCGGGAGTAAGGGAGCAGTTCTTC

J: TRBJ2-3
V: TRBV19
size: .
D: .
CDR3: CASSSIGLHEPYF
DNA: TGTGCCAGTAGCTCTATCGGACTCCATGAGCCGTATTTT

J: TRBJ2-7
V: TRBV11-2
size: .
D: TRBD1
CDR3: CASSFGTGEFYEQYF
DNA: TGTGCCAGCAGCTTTGGGACAGGGGAGTTCTACGAGCAGTACTTC

J: TRBJ2-7
V: TRBV5-1
size: .
D: TRBD2
CDR3: CASSFRGTSFAMGEQYF
DNA: TGCGCCAGCAGCTTCCGCGGGACTAGCTTTGCCATGGGGGAGCAGTACTTC

J: TRBJ1-2
V: TRBV29-1
size: .
D: .
CDR3: CSVETVNYGYTF
DNA: TGCAGCGTTGAAACAGTCAACTATGGCTACACCTTC

J: TRBJ2-3
V: TRBV18
size: .
D: .
CDR3: CASSPAPDTITQYF
DNA: TGTGCCAGCTCACCAGCCCCAGACACAATTACGCAGTATTTT

J: TRBJ2-7
V: TRBV28
size: .
D: .
CDR3: CASSSNSYEQYF
DNA: TGTGCCAGCAGCTCAAACAGCTACGAGCAGTACTTC

J: TRBJ2-5
V: TRBV5-1
size: .
D: TRBD2
CDR3: CASSQGLAGGVSGETQYF
DNA: TGCGCCAGCAGCCAGGGACTAGCGGGAGGGGTCTCGGGAGAGACCCAGTACTTC

J: TRBJ2-3
V: TRBV4-2
size: few
D: TRBD2
CDR3: CASSLWGTGGSSTDTQYF
DNA: TGTGCCAGCAGCCTTTGGGGAACGGGGGGGTCCAGCACAGATACGCAGTATTTT

J: TRBJ2-7
V: TRBV7-9
size: .
D: .
CDR3: CASSLDGTPYEQYF
DNA: TGTGCCAGCAGCTTAGATGGGACTCCCTACGAGCAGTACTTC

J: TRBJ2-7
V: TRBV21-1
size: once
D: .
CDR3: CASSKEVMFGRLEGEYEQYF
DNA: TGTGCCAGCAGCAAAGAGGTAATGTTTGGAAGGCTCGAGGGTGAGTACGAGCAGTACTTC

J: TRBJ2-3
V: TRBV12-2
size: .
D: .
CDR3: CASRLPHLAFLAGGCTDTQYF
DNA: TGTGCAAGTCGCTTGCCTCACTTAGCGTTCCTAGCGGGAGGGTGCACAGATACGCAGTATTTT